This T cell receptor beta chain derives from a study of blood T cells in healthy people across ages. Findings of the study overall: Estimates drawn from one million T cells were deemed to understate diversity.

For every donor, a draw yielded ten milliliters of peripheral blood. Primers used in a second PCR of about 6 to 11 cycles were a sample-barcoded 5' primer and a J-beta primer mix. TCRdb independently ran MiXCR on the 5' RACE reads; one entry per CDR3 protein. The profile shows under 800,000 distinct CDR3 sequences, approximately 43% of them singletons. In its sample, this clonotype was seen a few times. Its antigen is unidentified. The clonotype was recovered from a woman aged 55-69 years in good health. The sequencing sample was made of blood.

CDR3 in DNA: TGTGCCATCAGTGATCCCTTCCGTCTTACCCCCGCTCGAGGAGAGCAGTTCTTC. This sequence encodes CAISDPFRLTPARGEQFF. The chain employs TRBV10-3 and TRBJ2-1, with D unclear. Trimming removed 3 bases at V and 10 bases at J, with 28 bases between. In germline, CDR1 is ENHRY, CDR2 SYGVKD. The CDR3 has 18 amino acids.